The 5 T cell receptor beta chains in this list originate from one sample, sequenced in a study of blood T cell repertoires in COVID-19. Profiled with immunoSEQ multiplex PCR; TCRdb holds only in-frame clones, not every one. The repertoire has under 150,000 clones, under 85% of them found once; the top ten carry about 20%. Sample: PBMCs or T cells enriched from blood (not recorded which). Receptors originate from a man aged 25 to 40 who had recovered from COVID-19.

This clone was recorded only once. The rearrangement uses TRBV21-1 and TRBJ1-3. TRBV21-1 is a pseudogene. The CDR3 covers 13 residues. CDR3 nucleotides: TGTGCCAGCAGTTTCTGTAGCGGAAACACCATATATTTT. This translates into CASSFCSGNTIYF.

The CDR3: CASEGTENTEAFF. As DNA, the CDR3 is TGTGCCAGCGAAGGTACAGAGAACACTGAAGCTTTCTTT. The chain joins TRBV6-6 to TRBJ1-1; no definite D call. V lost 8 bases and J lost 1, with 11 bases in between. Germline CDR1 reads MNHNY; CDR2 reads SVGAGI (reference sequence). CDR3 size: 13 residues.

The chain uses TRBV5-1 and TRBJ1-1; tentatively, D is TRBD1 (5 bases). The CDR3 loop spans 15 amino acids. Germline V gives CDR1 SGHRS, CDR2 YFSETQ. V lost 4 bases, J lost 3 bases, and 16 bases lay in between. CDR3 amino acids: CASSPERGGDTEAFF. The CDR3 region has the DNA TGCGCCAGCAGCCCGGAGAGGGGAGGGGACACTGAAGCTTTCTTT. The whole variable domain, remainder taken from reference TRBV5-1 and TRBJ1-1, is KAGVTQTPRYLIKTRGQQVTLSCSPISGHRSVSWYQQTPGQGLQFLFEYFSETQRNKGNFPGRFSGRQFSNSRSEMNVSTLELGDSALYLCASSPERGGDTEAFFGQGTRLTVV.

V is TRBV4-1 and J is TRBJ2-1; 10 bases line up with TRBD2. Looked up from germline, CDR1 is MGHRA and CDR2 is YSYEKL. There are 16 residues in the CDR3. V lost 0 bases and J lost 6; bases outside the gene matches: 5. This chain's CDR3 is CASSQEASGGPNEQFF. CDR3 in DNA: TGCGCCAGCAGCCAAGAAGCTAGCGGGGGACCCAATGAGCAGTTCTTC.

The V call is TRBV5-4, the J call TRBJ2-2; 9 bases fit TRBD2. V shed 7 bases, J shed 6 bases, and the junction held 10 bases outside the gene matches. This CDR3 spans 15 amino acids. From germline, CDR1 is SGHNT and CDR2 YYREEE (reference sequence). The CDR3 protein is CASQTGTSIPGELFF. For the CDR3, the DNA is TGTGCCAGCCAGACCGGGACTAGCATTCCCGGGGAGCTGTTTTTT.